The 22 T cell receptor beta chains in this list originate from one sample, sequenced in a study of PD-L1 blockade in urothelial cancer. The repertoire was sequenced with immunoSEQ multiplex PCR; TCRdb's copy has only in-frame clones and lacks some. The repertoire has around 53,000 clones, over 75% of them found once; the top ten carry 5.8%. Sequenced material: PBMCs, taken around atezolizumab (anti-PD-L1) treatment. Receptors were obtained from a man in his forties with urothelial cancer.

The V call is TRBV7-2, the J call TRBJ2-3; 12 bases align to TRBD2. Per the germline V gene, CDR1 is SGHTA and CDR2 is FQGNSA. Trimming removed 0 bases from V and 0 bases from J; junction bases left unmatched: 1. The CDR3 is made up of 17 amino acids. CDR3 sequence (DNA): TGTGCCAGCAGCTTAGCGGGGACTAGCGGGAGCACAGATACGCAGTATTTT. This sequence encodes CASSLAGTSGSTDTQYF.

Sample share makes this clone medium-sized. The genes are TRBV2 and TRBJ2-7, with no clear D. This CDR3 has 12 amino acids. Looked up from germline, CDR1 is SNHLY and CDR2 is FYNNEI. V was pared by 7 bases and J by 2 bases, with 9 bases between. The CDR3 DNA is TGTGCCAGCAAGCCGGTGGCCTACGAGCAGTACTTC. It specifies CASKPVAYEQYF.

The chain uses TRBV29-1 and TRBJ2-1, with 15 bases aligning to TRBD2. This CDR3 has 16 residues. Germline CDR1 SQVTM, CDR2 ANQGSEA. V shed 0 bases and J 9 bases; nucleotides not matched to a gene: 6. This CDR3 is CSVEDRTSGRAGEQFF. The DNA of the CDR3 is TGCAGCGTTGAAGATCGGACTAGCGGGAGGGCCGGTGAGCAGTTCTTC.

The J gene is TRBJ2-2, the V gene TRBV19; TRBD1 aligns across 8 bases. Germline loops: CDR1 LNHDA, CDR2 SQIVND (reference sequence). The CDR3 runs 14 residues. V dropped 6 bases and J dropped 4; count of bases not matched to a gene: 4. The CDR3 loop reads CASRDRVPTGELFF. As DNA, the CDR3 is TGTGCCAGTAGGGACAGGGTCCCCACCGGGGAGCTGTTTTTT. Combining the CDR3 with reference TRBV19 and TRBJ2-2 gives the whole variable domain DGGITQSPKYLFRKEGQNVTLSCEQNLNHDAMYWYRQDPGQGLRLIYYSQIVNDFQKGDIAEGYSVSREKKESFPLTVTSAQKNPTAFYLCASRDRVPTGELFFGEGSRLTVL.

This clone was observed a single time. The chain links TRBV6-5 to TRBJ1-3; no firm D call. The V end lost 5 bases, the J end lost 2 bases, and 7 bases lay between the germline ends. Germline CDR1 MNHEY, CDR2 SVGAGI. CDR3 length: 13 residues. This CDR3 reads CASSPWPGNTIYF. CDR3 bases: TGTGCCAGCAGTCCATGGCCTGGAAACACCATATATTTT.

The chain is built from TRBV18 and TRBJ2-3, with D perhaps matching TRBD2 (6 bases). Germline V CDR1 and CDR2: KGHSH, LQKENI. The CDR3 spans 11 residues. Between the trimmed V and J ends, which lost 10 bases and 6 bases, there was a span of 11 bases. The CDR3 loop reads CANRRVDTQYF. CDR3 coding DNA: TGTGCCAATAGGAGGGTTGATACGCAGTATTTT.

CDR3 sequence (DNA): TGTGCCAGTAGTATGAACAGGGCTGAGACCCAGTACTTC. This gives the protein CASSMNRAETQYF. The V call is TRBV19, the J call TRBJ2-5; D might be TRBD1 (6 bases). V lost 3 bases and J 5 bases, leaving 10 bases between the germline ends. The CDR3 loop spans 13 amino acids. The germline V gene encodes CDR1 LNHDA and CDR2 SQIVND (reference sequence). Combining the CDR3 with reference TRBV19 and TRBJ2-5 gives the whole variable domain DGGITQSPKYLFRKEGQNVTLSCEQNLNHDAMYWYRQDPGQGLRLIYYSQIVNDFQKGDIAEGYSVSREKKESFPLTVTSAQKNPTAFYLCASSMNRAETQYFGPGTRLLVL.

The rearrangement links TRBV7-3 to TRBJ2-3, with TRBD2 identical over 10 bases. Looked up from germline, CDR1 is SGHTA and CDR2 is FQGTGA. The ends lost 0 bases at V and 7 bases at J; junction bases unmatched: 10. The CDR3 has 17 amino acids. CDR3: CASSLTIPSGSLNTQYF. CDR3 DNA: TGTGCCAGCAGCTTAACAATCCCTAGCGGGAGTCTGAATACGCAGTATTTT.

The chain employs TRBV20-1 and TRBJ1-5, with 7 bases aligning to TRBD1. Trimming removed 6 bases from V and 15 bases from J; junction bases left unmatched: 11. The CDR3 totals 11 residues. Germline CDR1 is DFQATT and CDR2 is SNEGSKA (reference sequence). CDR3 amino acids: CSAPWTGKVHF. As DNA, the CDR3 is TGCAGTGCCCCCTGGACAGGTAAAGTGCATTTT.

V usage is TRBV28 and J usage is TRBJ2-1, with TRBD2 matching over 10 bases. The V gene's germline CDR1 is MDHEN and CDR2 SYDVKM. V lost 2 bases, J lost 6 bases, and 4 bases stayed unmatched. The CDR3 is 15 residues long. CDR3 in DNA: TGTGCCAGCAGTTTAGGGACTAGCGAGGCCAATGAGCAGTTCTTC. Residues: CASSLGTSEANEQFF. The whole variable domain, remainder taken from reference TRBV28 and TRBJ2-1, is DVKVTQSSRYLVKRTGEKVFLECVQDMDHENMFWYRQDPGLGLRLIYFSYDVKMKEKGDIPEGYSVSREKKERFSLILESASTNQTSMYLCASSLGTSEANEQFFGPGTRLTVL.

The rearrangement uses TRBV27 and TRBJ2-1; TRBD2 aligns across 13 bases. The V segment lost 8 bases and the J segment 0 bases; nucleotides outside the gene matches: 4. The CDR3 has 16 amino acids. Germline lookup yields CDR1 MNHEY and CDR2 SMNVEV (reference sequence). This CDR3 is CASSGLAGVSYNEQFF. CDR3 DNA: TGTGCCAGCTCCGGACTAGCGGGGGTCTCCTACAATGAGCAGTTCTTC.

The rearrangement uses TRBV5-4 and TRBJ2-1, with a tentative D call TRBD2 (6 bases). V gave up 0 bases and J gave up 5 bases, with 6 bases separating them. The CDR3 length is 13 residues. Germline V gives CDR1 SGHNT, CDR2 YYREEE (reference sequence). The DNA for the CDR3 is TGTGCCAGCAGCTTGGCGGGGGACAATGAGCAGTTCTTC. It encodes CASSLAGDNEQFF. Supplemented by reference TRBV5-4 and TRBJ2-1, the full variable domain reads ETGVTQSPTHLIKTRGQQVTLRCSSQSGHNTVSWYQQALGQGPQFIFQYYREEENGRGNFPPRFSGLQFPNYSSELNVNALELDDSALYLCASSLAGDNEQFFGPGTRLTVL.

The V and J genes are TRBV28 and TRBJ2-7; D possibly corresponds to TRBD1 (6 bases). The CDR3 spans 15 residues. Trimming stripped 7 bases from V and 3 bases from J, with 19 bases between. The V gene's germline CDR1 is MDHEN and CDR2 SYDVKM. CDR3 sequence reads: CASTMTGRGGYEQYF. The DNA of the CDR3 is TGTGCCAGCACCATGACAGGCCGTGGGGGCTACGAGCAGTACTTC.

This chain connects TRBV11-2 to TRBJ2-5, with D possibly matching TRBD2 (5 bases). This CDR3 has 15 amino acids. CDR1 is SGHAT, CDR2 FQNNGV, per germline. Trimming removed 4 bases from V and 3 bases from J, with 15 bases in between. The CDR3 DNA is TGTGCCAGCAGCTCCCCTAGGAGGAGAAAAGAGACCCAGTACTTC. Residues: CASSSPRRRKETQYF. The variable domain in full, completed from reference TRBV11-2 and TRBJ2-5, reads EAGVAQSPRYKIIEKRQSVAFWCNPISGHATLYWYQQILGQGPKLLIQFQNNGVVDDSQLPKDRFSAERLKGVDSTLKIQPAKLEDSAVYLCASSSPRRRKETQYFGPGTRLLVL.

V is TRBV6-1 and J is TRBJ2-5; no definite D call. Trimming cost V 6 bases and J 1 base, with 12 bases left between them. Germline values: CDR1 MNHNS, CDR2 SASEGT. The CDR3 totals 14 residues. DNA of the CDR3: TGTGCCAGCAGGAGCCCACTGCCCCAAGAGACCCAGTACTTC. Translated, it gives CASRSPLPQETQYF.

The chain combines TRBV6-1 with TRBJ1-2; 11 nucleotides align to TRBD1. This CDR3 spans 15 amino acids. The junction had 8 bases not matched to a gene; V was cut back by 6 bases and J by 5 bases. Germline-derived CDR1 and CDR2 are MNHNS and SASEGT. The CDR3 nucleotides read TGTGCCAGCAGCGCCCGGGACAGGGGGAGTTATGGCTACACCTTC. Amino acid sequence: CASSARDRGSYGYTF.

The rearrangement links TRBV7-3 to TRBJ2-3; 7 bases map to TRBD1. This CDR3 region has 15 residues. Per germline, CDR1 SGHTA and CDR2 FQGTGA. The junction had 5 bases not matched to a gene; V was cut back by 3 bases and J by 2 bases. The chain's CDR3 is CASSFRQGPTDTQYF. As DNA, the CDR3 is TGTGCCAGCAGCTTCAGACAGGGACCCACAGATACGCAGTATTTT.

The CDR3 DNA is TGTGCCAGCAGTCCCGGGTTGGGCAATCAGCCCCAGCATTTT. It specifies CASSPGLGNQPQHF. This chain connects TRBV27 to TRBJ1-5; D unclear. The CDR3 contains 14 residues. Looked up from germline, CDR1 is MNHEY and CDR2 is SMNVEV (reference sequence). V was shortened by 5 bases and J by 2 bases, with 10 bases between the two germline ends.

The chain is built from TRBV5-1 and TRBJ1-1, with 11 bases matching TRBD1. CDR1 is SGHRS and CDR2 is YFSETQ in the germline V gene. V lost 4 bases to trimming and J lost 0 bases; unmatched junction nucleotides: 8. CDR3 length: 17 residues. CDR3 sequence (DNA): TGCGCCAGCAGCCCCCGAGGACAGGGGGCATTGAACACTGAAGCTTTCTTT. This translates into CASSPRGQGALNTEAFF.

The V and J genes are TRBV19 and TRBJ2-5; tentatively, D is TRBD1 (5 bases). The ends were cut back, 0 bases at V and 6 bases at J, with 11 bases in the middle. Germline V gene sequence: CDR1 LNHDA, CDR2 SQIVND (reference sequence). CDR3 length equals 14 residues. DNA of the CDR3: TGTGCCAGTAGTATAGAGGGAACAGGACAGACCCAGTACTTC. Its protein is CASSIEGTGQTQYF.

This rearrangement joins TRBV4-2 to TRBJ2-1, with 9 bases lining up with TRBD2. The length of the CDR3 is 14 residues. V lost 4 bases to trimming and J lost 8 bases; unmatched junction nucleotides: 6. CDR1 LGHNA and CDR2 YNFKEQ come from the germline V gene. The CDR3 nucleotides are TGTGCCAGCAGCCTTGGGACTAGCTGGGATGAGCAGTTCTTC. Translating it yields CASSLGTSWDEQFF.

V usage is TRBV4-1 and J usage is TRBJ1-5, with D unclear. This CDR3 is built from 15 residues. Germline values: CDR1 MGHRA, CDR2 YSYEKL. Trimming stripped 4 bases from V and 2 bases from J, with 12 bases between. The CDR3 bases are TGCGCCAGCAGCCCTTTGCCAGCGGGCAATCAGCCCCAGCATTTT. The encoded protein is CASSPLPAGNQPQHF.